The 24 T cell receptor beta chains reported below all come from one sample, sequenced in a study of T cells after yellow fever vaccination. TCRdb used MiXCR to reprocess the 5' RACE reads, holding one entry per CDR3 protein. The table records some 290,000 distinct CDR3 sequences, around a tenth of them present only once. The sample in question was CD4+ T cells sorted from PBMCs, obtained 45 days after the yellow fever booster vaccination. The receptors originated from a man in his late teens or twenties who received the YFV17D yellow fever vaccine.

This clonotype was counted many times. This chain connects TRBV7-9 to TRBJ1-2, with TRBD1 as a possible D gene (5 bases). Deletions cut 5 bases from V and 8 bases from J, with 12 bases between. Germline values: CDR1 SEHNR, CDR2 FQNEAQ (reference sequence). CDR3 length: 12 amino acids. For the CDR3, the DNA is TGTGCCAGCAGCCCCCGACAGAGAGGCTACACCTTC. This gives the protein CASSPRQRGYTF.

The chain employs TRBV20-1 and TRBJ2-6; D is uncertain. The length of the CDR3 is 14 residues. The germline V gene encodes CDR1 DFQATT and CDR2 SNEGSKA (reference sequence). V gave up 3 bases and J gave up 2 bases, with 8 bases separating them. This CDR3 reads CSASKIPGANVLTF. DNA for the CDR3: TGCAGTGCTAGTAAGATCCCTGGGGCCAACGTCCTGACTTTC.

CDR3 in amino acids: CASSQDFLGTQYF. The CDR3 DNA follows: TGCGCCAGCAGCCAAGACTTCCTTGGTACGCAGTATTTT. The chain joins TRBV4-1 to TRBJ2-3; D gene uncertain. Trimming left V 0 bases short and J 8 bases short, with 9 bases between. The V gene's germline CDR1 is MGHRA and CDR2 YSYEKL. The CDR3 contains 13 residues.

This clonotype was picked up a small number of times. The chain joins TRBV5-6 to TRBJ2-5; 7 bases map to TRBD1. Trimming removed 3 bases from V and 5 bases from J; junction bases left unmatched: 7. In germline, CDR1 is SGHDT, CDR2 YYEEEE. CDR3 size: 14 residues. In DNA form, the CDR3 reads TGTGCCAGCAGCTCACAACAGGGGTTCGAGACCCAGTACTTC. This gives the protein CASSSQQGFETQYF.

This clonotype was seen repeatedly, ten times or more. The V gene is TRBV20-1, the J gene TRBJ2-3; D may match TRBD1 or TRBD2 (5 bases each). Germline-derived CDR1 and CDR2 are DFQATT and SNEGSKA (reference sequence). Deletions cut 7 bases from V and 3 bases from J, with 20 bases between. The CDR3 runs 15 residues. The CDR3 loop reads CSVRPGTSSTDTQYF. The DNA of the CDR3 is TGCAGTGTTCGACCCGGGACCTCGAGTACAGATACGCAGTATTTT.

This clonotype occurred many times. The chain couples TRBV28 to TRBJ1-2, with D possibly being TRBD1 (6 bases). CDR1 and CDR2 from the germline V gene are MDHEN and SYDVKM. Trimming shortened V by 3 bases and J by 4 bases, and 9 bases separated the two germline ends. The CDR3 is 13 residues long. The CDR3 reads CASSLPGAYGYTF. The CDR3 DNA reads as TGTGCCAGCAGTTTGCCAGGGGCCTATGGCTACACCTTC.

CDR3 DNA sequence: TGTGCCAGCAGCTCCAGAGTTGGTCTCCAAGAGACCCAGTACTTC. Encoded protein: CASSSRVGLQETQYF. This chain connects TRBV5-5 to TRBJ2-5; D unresolved. This CDR3 comprises 15 residues. CDR1 and CDR2 from the germline V gene are SGHKS and YYEKEE (reference sequence). V was trimmed by 3 bases and J by 1 base, leaving 13 bases between them.

This rearrangement joins TRBV20-1 to TRBJ2-1, with D hard to call. This CDR3 region has 13 residues. Germline V gene sequence: CDR1 DFQATT, CDR2 SNEGSKA (reference sequence). Trimming took 1 base from V and 8 from J, leaving 12 bases between them. Written as DNA, the CDR3 is TGCAGTGCTAGAGTTCCGCCGTTGGATGAGCAGTTCTTC. Translation gives CSARVPPLDEQFF.

This sequence joins TRBV13 and TRBJ2-5; D is perhaps TRBD2 (6 bases). V lost 5 bases and J 5 bases, leaving 18 bases between the germline ends. CDR3 size: 15 residues. Germline V gene sequence: CDR1 PRHDT, CDR2 FYEKMQ (reference sequence). For the CDR3, the DNA is TGTGCCAGCAGCCCCCGGGCGGGGAGGACGGAGACCCAGTACTTC. Its translation: CASSPRAGRTETQYF.

This clonotype was detected a few times. This chain connects TRBV27 to TRBJ1-5, with a tentative D call TRBD1 (5 bases). The length of the CDR3 is 14 residues. Trimming stripped 6 bases from V and 3 bases from J, with 12 bases between. The germline V gene encodes CDR1 MNHEY and CDR2 SMNVEV (reference sequence). This CDR3 reads CASSPGRDNQPQHF. The DNA of the CDR3 is TGTGCCAGCAGCCCCGGCAGGGACAATCAGCCCCAGCATTTT.

The chain carries TRBV20-1 and TRBJ2-7; TRBD1 aligns across 10 bases. The CDR3 spans 12 residues. The V gene's germline CDR1 is DFQATT and CDR2 SNEGSKA (reference sequence). The CDR3 loop reads CSAGTGAYEQYV. The CDR3, as DNA: TGCAGCGCCGGGACAGGGGCCTACGAGCAGTACGTC.

This clonotype was seen a handful of times. The V and J genes are TRBV5-4 and TRBJ2-1; D is unclear. The CDR3 contains 14 residues. From germline, CDR1 is SGHNT and CDR2 YYREEE (reference sequence). Trimming shortened V by 6 bases and J by 0 bases, and 10 bases separated the two germline ends. The CDR3 protein is CASMGKSSYNEQFF. In DNA form, the CDR3 reads TGTGCCAGCATGGGGAAGAGCTCCTACAATGAGCAGTTCTTC.

This clonotype was recorded many times. The V gene is TRBV7-9, the J gene TRBJ1-1; D might be TRBD1 (5 bases). Germline loops: CDR1 SEHNR, CDR2 FQNEAQ (reference sequence). Trimming cost V 1 base and J 5 bases, with 8 bases left between them. This CDR3 comprises 13 residues. As DNA, the CDR3 is TGTGCCAGCAGCTTAGATCCAGGGACTGAAGCTTTCTTT. Translation gives CASSLDPGTEAFF.

This clonotype showed up many times. This rearrangement joins TRBV9 to TRBJ2-7; D ambiguous. The V end was cut by 0 bases, the J end by 0 bases, with 7 bases between. The germline CDR1 and CDR2 sequences are SGDLS and YYNGEE. There are 14 residues in the CDR3. The CDR3 protein is CASSVGTISYEQYF. As DNA, the CDR3 is TGTGCCAGCAGCGTAGGGACGATCTCCTACGAGCAGTACTTC.

CDR3 loop: CSALAPLTNTGELFF. The CDR3 DNA follows: TGCAGTGCCCTCGCCCCCCTGACGAACACCGGGGAGCTGTTTTTT. The chain is built from TRBV20-1 and TRBJ2-2, with D hard to call. The CDR3 runs to 15 residues. Trimming removed 6 bases at V and 0 bases at J, with 14 bases between. Germline V gene lookup returns CDR1 DFQATT and CDR2 SNEGSKA (reference sequence).

The rearrangement links TRBV5-5 to TRBJ1-5; D remains unclear. Deletions cut 4 bases from V and 3 bases from J, with 17 bases between. The CDR3 is 16 residues long. Germline CDR1 is SGHKS and CDR2 is YYEKEE (reference sequence). The DNA for the CDR3 is TGTGCCAGCAGCCAGACTCCCCTGTGGAACAATCAGCCCCAGCATTTT. The encoded protein is CASSQTPLWNNQPQHF.

J is TRBJ1-3 and V is TRBV5-1; D not resolved. CDR1 and CDR2 from the germline V gene are SGHRS and YFSETQ. This CDR3 region has 15 residues. V was clipped by 1 base and J by 1 base, with 9 bases between them. The CDR3 loop reads CASSLLGLSGNTIYF. For the CDR3, the DNA is TGCGCCAGCAGCTTGTTAGGGCTTTCTGGAAACACCATATATTTT.

This clonotype was counted only a few times. The V gene is TRBV20-1, the J gene TRBJ2-5; TRBD1 might be the D (6 bases). V lost 5 bases and J lost 5, with 15 bases in between. Germline loops: CDR1 DFQATT, CDR2 SNEGSKA (reference sequence). The CDR3 extends over 13 amino acids. CDR3 sequence: CSALPGVGETQYF. For the CDR3, the DNA is TGCAGTGCTCTTCCAGGGGTTGGGGAGACCCAGTACTTC.

At least ten counts were recorded for this clonotype. Here the CDR3 DNA reads TGTGCCAGCAGTTTACTGGGGAATTCTCGGGATACGCAGTATTTT. It encodes CASSLLGNSRDTQYF. The chain carries TRBV12-3 or TRBV12-4 and TRBJ2-3; D not certain. V was pared by 2 bases and J by 6 bases, with 15 bases between. The CDR3 is made up of 15 amino acids.

The gene calls are TRBV10-3 and TRBJ1-2; 7 bases match TRBD1. Trimming cost V 6 bases and J 6 bases; bases outside gene matches: 10. CDR3 size: 14 residues. Germline assignment: CDR1 ENHRY and CDR2 SYGVKD. The CDR3 bases are TGTGCCATCAGGGAACGACAGGGCGGGAATGGCTACACCTTC. This encodes CAIRERQGGNGYTF.

This clonotype has only a few counts. The CDR3 DNA reads as TGTGCCAGCTCACCAGCAGCCTCTGGAAACACCATATATTTT. This translates into CASSPAASGNTIYF. The chain combines TRBV18 with TRBJ1-3; D gene unclear. Germline V CDR1 and CDR2: KGHSH, LQKENI. The CDR3 sequence is 14 residues long. V was trimmed by 2 bases and J by 0 bases, leaving 5 bases between them.

This clonotype was counted between two and nine times. The genes are TRBV18 and TRBJ2-7; 7 nucleotides match TRBD2. J lost 5 bases, V lost 2 bases, and 15 bases had no gene match. The CDR3 loop spans 17 amino acids. The germline CDR1 and CDR2 sequences are KGHSH and LQKENI. This CDR3 is CASSPLPSAGVGHEQYV. For the CDR3, the DNA is TGTGCCAGCTCACCATTACCCTCGGCGGGGGTCGGTCACGAGCAGTACGTC.

This clonotype was counted a few times. The chain carries TRBV5-1 and TRBJ2-5, with D perhaps matching TRBD1 (6 bases). Germline CDR1 SGHRS, CDR2 YFSETQ. The CDR3 has 13 amino acids. V was shortened by 2 bases and J by 3 bases, with 8 bases between the two germline ends. Here the CDR3 reads CASSFYREETQYF. As DNA, the CDR3 is TGCGCCAGCAGCTTTTACAGGGAAGAGACCCAGTACTTC. Complete variable domain (other parts from reference TRBV5-1 and TRBJ2-5): KAGVTQTPRYLIKTRGQQVTLSCSPISGHRSVSWYQQTPGQGLQFLFEYFSETQRNKGNFPGRFSGRQFSNSRSEMNVSTLELGDSALYLCASSFYREETQYFGPGTRLLVL.

This clonotype was picked up a small number of times. The rearrangement links TRBV27 to TRBJ1-2; D is possibly TRBD1 (5 bases). The length of the CDR3 is 13 residues. Per germline, CDR1 MNHEY and CDR2 SMNVEV (reference sequence). V shed 8 bases and J shed 7 bases, with 17 bases lying between them. CDR3 DNA sequence: TGTGCCAGCGCCCCCCGGGACGAAACTGGCTACACCTTC. As protein: CASAPRDETGYTF.